Following are 27 T cell receptor beta chains from one sample sequenced in a study of beta chain features in type 1 diabetes. The whole isolated RNA underwent reverse transcription, so sequencing captured expressed TCRB transcripts. Only in-frame clones appear in the TCRdb table, and some are missing; sequencing was by immunoSEQ multiplex PCR. The sample has some 220,000 clones; roughly a tenth are singletons. Sequencing was done on a sample of central memory CD4+ T cells from blood. These receptors all come from a man between 18 and 35 years old in good health.

A few counts support this clone. One junction end disagrees with the germline gene, perhaps due to a read error. The V gene is TRBV7-9, the J gene TRBJ2-7, with TRBD1 as a possible D gene (7 bases). The germline CDR1 and CDR2 sequences are SEHNR and FQNEAQ (reference sequence). The length of the CDR3 is 16 residues. CDR3 protein: CASSQAGGTAPYEQYF. The CDR3 bases are TGCGCCAGCAGCCAGGCTGGAGGGACAGCCCCCTACGAGCAGTACTTC.

This chain links TRBV29-1 with TRBJ2-1, with D unclear. The CDR3 runs to 13 residues. Deletions cut 7 bases from V and 4 bases from J, with 14 bases between. Looked up from germline, CDR1 is SQVTM and CDR2 is ANQGSEA. CDR3 region: CSGRAPIYNEQFF. Here the CDR3 DNA reads TGCAGCGGCCGGGCCCCGATTTACAATGAGCAGTTCTTC.

This clone was seen many times. The chain couples TRBV18 to TRBJ2-1; possibly TRBD2 for D (6 bases). Germline values: CDR1 KGHSH, CDR2 LQKENI. This CDR3 contains 14 residues. Trimming stripped 3 bases from V and 8 bases from J, with 14 bases between. CDR3 coding DNA: TGTGCCAGCTCACCTCAGCGGGCCTGGGATGAGCAGTTCTTC. Protein sequence: CASSPQRAWDEQFF.

This clone was found a few times. Its ends do not fully match the called genes, so a read error is possible. CDR3 in amino acids: CASSFPLKPQGNAYEQYF. The CDR3 coding sequence is TGTGCTAGCAGCTTCCCCCTCAAGCCACAGGGGAATGCCTACGAGCAGTACTTC. The rearrangement uses TRBV7-7 and TRBJ2-7; 7 bases line up with TRBD1. The CDR3 has 18 residues. The germline CDR1 and CDR2 sequences are SSHAT and FNYEAQ (reference sequence).

The rearrangement uses TRBV30 and TRBJ1-4; D is unresolved. CDR1 GTSNPN and CDR2 SVGIG come from the germline V gene (reference sequence). This CDR3 is 15 amino acids long. V was clipped by 0 bases and J by 8 bases, with 16 bases between them. CDR3 protein: CAWSVSALRGEKLFF. CDR3 bases: TGTGCCTGGAGTGTAAGCGCTCTCCGAGGGGAAAAACTGTTTTTT.

The chain is built from TRBV7-2 and TRBJ2-7; the D is unclear. Germline loops: CDR1 SGHTA, CDR2 FQGNSA. The CDR3 sequence is 14 residues long. Deletions cut 3 bases from V and 5 bases from J, with 14 bases between. The CDR3 sequence is CASSFGQSRNEQYF. As DNA, the CDR3 is TGTGCCAGCAGCTTCGGCCAGAGCCGAAACGAGCAGTACTTC.

This clone has ten or more counts. The chain has TRBV19 and TRBJ2-5; 9 nucleotides line up with TRBD2. Unmatched junction bases numbered 7, after V lost 3 bases and J lost 5 bases. The CDR3 covers 15 residues. The germline gives CDR1 LNHDA, CDR2 SQIVND (reference sequence). DNA for the CDR3: TGTGCCAGTAGTATCCGGCTAGCGGGATTGGAGACCCAGTACTTC. This gives the protein CASSIRLAGLETQYF.

This clone has more than one count but fewer than ten. The chain employs TRBV10-3 and TRBJ2-5; 12 bases agree with TRBD1. Germline values: CDR1 ENHRY, CDR2 SYGVKD. The CDR3 runs to 17 residues. Trimming cost V 10 bases and J 5 bases; bases outside gene matches: 17. The CDR3 bases are TGTGCCAGCAGAACCGGGACAGGGGGCTTCAACGAGGAGACCCAGTACTTC. It encodes CASRTGTGGFNEETQYF.

Points on this clone: The sample has other DNA sequences that encode this CDR3 too. The chain joins TRBV30 to TRBJ1-2; D remains unclear. There are 12 residues in the CDR3. V was cut by 0 bases and J by 4 bases, with 6 bases left in between. Germline V gene data show CDR1 as GTSNPN and CDR2 as SVGIG (reference sequence). This CDR3 reads CAWSVRAYGYTF. In DNA, the CDR3 is TGTGCCTGGAGTGTTCGCGCCTATGGCTACACCTTC.

This clone was counted between two and nine times. The V call is TRBV7-2, the J call TRBJ1-2, with D unresolved. The germline V gene has CDR1 SGHTA and CDR2 FQGNSA. The CDR3 sequence is 14 residues long. Deletions cut 1 base from V and 7 bases from J, with 13 bases between. The CDR3 DNA follows: TGTGCCAGCAGCTTAGTGGCAGGTGAATTTGGCTACACCTTC. It specifies CASSLVAGEFGYTF.

Comments on this clone: Just one base apart from a much larger clone, this may be a read error. The rearrangement uses TRBV29-1 and TRBJ2-7; weak D call: TRBD1 (7 bases). The CDR3 sequence is 14 residues long. The germline gives CDR1 SQVTM, CDR2 ANQGSEA. Trimming took off 6 bases at V and 2 bases at J, with 17 bases between the two ends. Written as DNA, the CDR3 is TGCAGCGTGGGTATGGGCAGGGGGGCCTACGAGCAGTACTTC. Translating gives CSVGMGRGAYEQYF.

V is TRBV30 and J is TRBJ2-7; D possibly corresponds to TRBD1 (6 bases). V gave up 2 bases and J gave up 6 bases, with 14 bases separating them. In germline, CDR1 is GTSNPN, CDR2 SVGIG (reference sequence). This CDR3 has 13 residues. The CDR3 sequence is CAWSPGHFSEQYF. Written as DNA, the CDR3 is TGTGCCTGGAGTCCGGGACACTTCTCCGAGCAGTACTTC.

This chain connects TRBV5-4 to TRBJ1-1, with 7 bases identical to TRBD1. The CDR3 totals 15 residues. The J segment lost 0 bases and the V segment lost 3 bases, leaving 5 bases of the junction unmatched. Germline lookup yields CDR1 SGHNT and CDR2 YYREEE (reference sequence). CDR3 nucleotides: TGTGCCAGCAGCTCACCCGGACAGGTGAACACTGAAGCTTTCTTT. It yields the protein CASSSPGQVNTEAFF. Looking up the rest from reference TRBV5-4 and TRBJ1-1 gives the full variable domain: ETGVTQSPTHLIKTRGQQVTLRCSSQSGHNTVSWYQQALGQGPQFIFQYYREEENGRGNFPPRFSGLQFPNYSSELNVNALELDDSALYLCASSSPGQVNTEAFFGQGTRLTVV.

This clone has only a few counts. The chain uses TRBV9 and TRBJ2-3; TRBD2 agrees at 11 bases. The V and J ends lost 3 bases and 7 bases, in that order; junction bases with no gene match: 4. This CDR3 has 14 amino acids. Per the germline V gene, CDR1 is SGDLS and CDR2 is YYNGEE. The CDR3 bases are TGTGCCAGCAGCGCCGCGACTAGCGGGAATACGCAGTATTTT. Translation gives CASSAATSGNTQYF.

The chain carries TRBV4-2 and TRBJ2-6; perhaps TRBD1 as D (5 bases). With 1 base removed from V and 0 bases from J, the gap between germline ends came to 13 bases. Germline loops: CDR1 LGHNA, CDR2 YNFKEQ. This CDR3 spans 18 amino acids. CDR3 sequence: CASSQASGPSSGANVLTF. CDR3 nucleotide sequence: TGTGCCAGCAGCCAAGCGTCAGGGCCGAGCTCTGGGGCCAACGTCCTGACTTTC.

The V and J genes are TRBV5-1 and TRBJ2-7, with a possible D match to TRBD1 (6 bases). This CDR3 spans 14 amino acids. The V end lost 4 bases, the J end lost 2 bases, and 13 bases lay between the germline ends. Germline-derived CDR1 and CDR2 are SGHRS and YFSETQ. CDR3 sequence: CASSGQGGPYEQYF. The CDR3 bases are TGCGCCAGCAGCGGGCAAGGGGGACCCTACGAGCAGTACTTC.

There are a few counts of this clone. The V and J genes are TRBV28 and TRBJ2-7; D could derive from TRBD1 or TRBD2 (7 bases each). The CDR3 extends over 15 amino acids. The V end was cut by 4 bases, the J end by 2 bases, with 15 bases between. The germline gives CDR1 MDHEN, CDR2 SYDVKM. The CDR3: CASSSPAGQTYEQYF. The CDR3 DNA reads TGTGCCAGCAGTTCGCCAGCGGGACAGACCTACGAGCAGTACTTC.

This chain joins TRBV6-6 and TRBJ2-5; a weak D match, TRBD2 (5 bases). The V and J ends lost 5 bases and 5 bases respectively, with 15 bases between them. This CDR3 has 14 amino acids. Germline CDR1 is MNHNY and CDR2 is SVGAGI (reference sequence). The CDR3 nucleotides read TGTGCCAGCAGTGAGGCCTATGGCGGGGAGACCCAGTACTTC. This gives the protein CASSEAYGGETQYF.

This clone was observed a handful of times. This chain uses TRBV2 with TRBJ1-1; D is ambiguous. Between the trimmed V and J ends, which lost 5 bases and 1 base, there was a span of 5 bases. Germline-derived CDR1 and CDR2 are SNHLY and FYNNEI. This CDR3 spans 12 amino acids. Here the CDR3 DNA reads TGTGCCAGCAGTCCTCGGAACACTGAAGCTTTCTTT. It is translated as CASSPRNTEAFF. The whole variable domain, remainder taken from reference TRBV2 and TRBJ1-1, is EPEVTQTPSHQVTQMGQEVILRCVPISNHLYFYWYRQILGQKVEFLVSFYNNEISEKSEIFDDQFSVERPDGSNFTLKIRSTKLEDSAMYFCASSPRNTEAFFGQGTRLTVV.

This clone showed up just a few times. The gene calls are TRBV5-4 and TRBJ2-3; TRBD2 might be the D (5 bases). In germline, CDR1 is SGHNT, CDR2 YYREEE (reference sequence). Trimming took 3 bases from V and 0 from J, leaving 8 bases between them. This CDR3 comprises 14 residues. CDR3 residues: CASSYSGSTDTQYF. The CDR3 bases are TGTGCCAGCAGCTACAGCGGAAGCACAGATACGCAGTATTTT.

This clone showed up many times. The chain joins TRBV6-1 to TRBJ2-7; no clear D. This CDR3 is built from 11 residues. V was clipped by 2 bases and J by 4 bases, with 3 bases between them. Germline V gene data show CDR1 as MNHNS and CDR2 as SASEGT. CDR3 protein: CASSELYEQYF. CDR3 sequence (DNA): TGTGCCAGCAGTGAACTGTACGAGCAGTACTTC.

This clone appeared a few times. CDR3 coding DNA: TGCGCCAGCAGCTTGGCAGCGGACGCCAGGGAGACCCAGTACTTC. Its protein is CASSLAADARETQYF. The chain employs TRBV5-1 and TRBJ2-5; weak D call: TRBD2 (5 bases). In germline, CDR1 is SGHRS, CDR2 YFSETQ. This CDR3 comprises 15 residues. The V end was cut by 0 bases, the J end by 5 bases, with 14 bases between. The complete variable domain, with remaining parts taken from reference TRBV5-1 and TRBJ2-5, reads KAGVTQTPRYLIKTRGQQVTLSCSPISGHRSVSWYQQTPGQGLQFLFEYFSETQRNKGNFPGRFSGRQFSNSRSEMNVSTLELGDSALYLCASSLAADARETQYFGPGTRLLVL.

The rearrangement links TRBV28 to TRBJ1-5, with D possibly TRBD1 on 6 matching bases. CDR3 size: 15 residues. The V gene lost 7 bases and the J gene lost 3 bases, with 16 bases spanning the gap. Germline CDR1 MDHEN, CDR2 SYDVKM. Written as DNA, the CDR3 is TGTGCCAGCAACATACCGGACAGCGACAATCAGCCCCAGCATTTT. Its translation: CASNIPDSDNQPQHF.

This clone was seen a few times. V is TRBV5-1 and J is TRBJ1-4, with TRBD1 matching over 11 bases. From germline, CDR1 is SGHRS and CDR2 YFSETQ. J was trimmed by 7 bases and V by 3 bases; bases with no gene match: 2. The length of the CDR3 is 14 residues. The CDR3 DNA is TGCGCCAGCAGCTGGGGGACAGGGGGTGAAAAACTGTTTTTT. It codes for CASSWGTGGEKLFF. The entire variable domain, with the rest obtained from reference TRBV5-1 and TRBJ1-4, is as follows: KAGVTQTPRYLIKTRGQQVTLSCSPISGHRSVSWYQQTPGQGLQFLFEYFSETQRNKGNFPGRFSGRQFSNSRSEMNVSTLELGDSALYLCASSWGTGGEKLFFGSGTQLSVL.

The rearrangement links TRBV5-1 to TRBJ2-1; D remains unclear. V lost 0 bases and J 6 bases, leaving 7 bases between the germline ends. The length of the CDR3 is 13 residues. The germline gives CDR1 SGHRS, CDR2 YFSETQ. DNA of the CDR3: TGCGCCAGCAGCTTGGGGCTTACCAATGAGCAGTTCTTC. Residues: CASSLGLTNEQFF.

A few counts support this clone. The J gene is TRBJ2-7, the V gene TRBV28; 7 bases are a match to TRBD1. V trimming: 7 bases; J trimming: 4 bases; junction bases outside the gene matches: 4. The CDR3 extends over 12 amino acids. The V gene's germline CDR1 is MDHEN and CDR2 SYDVKM. The CDR3 bases are TGTGCCAGCACCCGACAGGGATACGAGCAGTACTTC. It translates to CASTRQGYEQYF.

The chain couples TRBV4-2 to TRBJ2-2; 11 nucleotides match TRBD2. V dropped 1 base and J dropped 5; count of bases not matched to a gene: 6. Germline V gives CDR1 LGHNA, CDR2 YNFKEQ. The CDR3 has 17 amino acids. CDR3 nucleotides: TGTGCCAGCAGCCAAGCTCCACTAGCGGGAGCTACCGGGGAGCTGTTTTTT. Protein: CASSQAPLAGATGELFF.